This is a list of T cell receptor beta chains from one sample in a study of read filtering for tumor transcriptome and immune sequencing. TCRdb re-analysed the reads in MiXCR, keeping a single row per CDR3 protein. Of around 130,000 distinct CDR3 sequences listed, around 13% are singletons. The sample consisted of a population of CD138-negative cells sorted from bone marrow. These TCRs come from a donor at least 40 years old with multiple myeloma. Each CDR3 is given with its conserved first and last residue.

V gene | CDR3 protein
TRBV19 | CASSIVASNEQFF
TRBV30 | CAWSHTTGTVAFF
TRBV19 | CASSMRGGWETQYF
TRBV19 | CASSIWGSGNTIYF
TRBV7-7 | CASSPIRGSYSEQFF
TRBV24-1 | CATSDSGTGGPPYNEQFF
TRBV6-5 | CASRANLAGGSRWPQHF
TRBV30 | CAWQQEETANVLTF
TRBV20-1 | CSARRGSSEKLFF
TRBV30 | CACHQPSGSFYEQYF
TRBV5-5 | CASTPRPGNYGYTF
TRBV12-5 | CASGPAGTGYAGELFF
TRBV5-6 | CASSEGLADIGETQYF
TRBV10-3 | CAISESGTGYNQPQHF
TRBV4-2 | CASSHPRAQGAFF
TRBV5-5 | CASSGTGTGKHEQYF
TRBV4-1 | CASSGLAGGPVTYNEQFF
TRBV6-2/TRBV6-3 | CASSRQGTYNEQFF
TRBV12-3/TRBV12-4 | CASKGRGGEQFF
TRBV15 | CATNDRGISNQPQHF
TRBV5-6 | CASSPRTSGRRNEQFF
TRBV18 | CASSPDPGGLINQPQHF
TRBV6-6 | CASGAGYNEQFF
TRBV6-5 | CASSSLAGGGNEQFF
TRBV3-1 | CASSPEDKGRGDIQYF